Listed below are T cell receptor beta chains from one sample, sequenced in a study of cytomegalovirus exposure and HLA in healthy donors. The data were produced by immunoSEQ multiplex PCR, yet TCRdb's version contains in-frame clones alone and is incomplete. Seen here are roughly 160,000 clones, around 85% observed once, and the top ten hold 1%. The specimen was PBMCs. The receptor set was obtained from a boy younger than 10 in good health and CMV-seronegative. CDR3s include the opening cysteine and the closing phenylalanine or tryptophan. Fields, in order: clone size, J gene, V gene, D gene, CDR3 protein, CDR3 DNA. D genes are given only for firm matches. Clone size is shown for a subset of rows, as once, few, many or a class of expanded clone.

-,TRBJ1-1,TRBV18,TRBD1,CASSPVTGQGLYTEAFF,TGTGCCAGCTCACCCGTTACGGGACAGGGATTGTACACTGAAGCTTTCTTT
once,TRBJ2-1,TRBV4-2,-,CASRSADTTYNEQFF,TGTGCCAGCAGGTCGGCGGATACGACCTACAATGAGCAGTTCTTC
-,TRBJ1-1,TRBV5-4,-,CASSHSGRGTGTEAFF,TGTGCCAGCAGCCATAGTGGTAGGGGGACGGGCACTGAAGCTTTCTTT
-,TRBJ1-1,TRBV7-2,-,CASSLQQGTEAFF,TGTGCCAGCAGCTTACAACAGGGCACTGAAGCTTTCTTT
-,TRBJ1-2,TRBV9,TRBD1,CASSVSGDRGRGYTF,TGTGCCAGCAGCGTATCAGGGGACAGGGGGCGCGGCTACACCTTC
-,TRBJ2-7,TRBV18,-,CASSSGLLHYEQYF,TGTGCCAGCTCGTCCGGACTCTTACACTACGAGCAGTACTTC
-,TRBJ1-5,TRBV19,-,CASNLGGRNQPQHF,TGTGCCAGTAACTTGGGGGGAAGGAATCAGCCCCAGCATTTT
-,TRBJ1-2,TRBV6-1,TRBD1,CASSEPSGQGPLPGQGGYTF,TGTGCCAGCAGTGAACCCAGCGGACAGGGGCCCCTTCCAGGCCAAGGAGGCTACACCTTC
-,TRBJ2-5,TRBV20-1,-,CSARERETQYF,TGCAGTGCTAGAGAACGGGAGACCCAGTACTTC
few,TRBJ1-3,TRBV6-6,TRBD1,CASSLRTGSGNTIYF,TGTGCCAGCAGCTTACGGACAGGGTCTGGAAACACCATATATTTT
-,TRBJ2-3,TRBV28,-,CASSSGEFLSQYF,TGTGCCAGCAGTTCCGGGGAGTTTTTGTCGCAGTATTTT
-,TRBJ1-2,TRBV7-8,-,CASSLNRRVYGYTF,TGTGCCAGCAGCTTAAACAGACGAGTCTATGGCTACACCTTC
once,TRBJ1-2,TRBV6-5,-,CASSYSTGGYYGYTF,TGTGCCAGCAGTTACTCTACGGGAGGCTACTATGGCTACACCTTC
-,TRBJ2-5,TRBV15,TRBD1,CATSTRGGRETQYF,TGTGCCACCAGCACGCGAGGGGGCCGAGAGACCCAGTACTTC
-,TRBJ2-1,TRBV19,TRBD1,CASSGTGNYNEQFF,TGTGCCAGTAGCGGGACAGGTAATTACAATGAGCAGTTCTTC
-,TRBJ2-1,TRBV27,TRBD2,CASSLSVLAGTVDEQFF,TGTGCCAGCAGTTTATCAGTACTAGCGGGTACGGTGGATGAGCAGTTCTTC
-,TRBJ1-5,TRBV10-1,TRBD1,CASIGQGARQPQHF,TGCGCCAGCATTGGACAGGGGGCTCGTCAGCCCCAGCATTTT
-,TRBJ1-2,TRBV5-6,TRBD1,CASSPGQGLFYGYTF,TGTGCCAGCAGCCCGGGACAGGGCCTCTTCTATGGCTACACCTTC
-,TRBJ1-1,TRBV6-6,TRBD1,CASSPSFGQGTAEAFF,TGTGCCAGCAGTCCTTCTTTTGGACAGGGTACTGCTGAAGCTTTCTTT
-,TRBJ2-5,TRBV7-3,TRBD2,CASSLGASGVQETQYF,TGTGCCAGCAGCTTAGGGGCTAGCGGGGTCCAAGAGACCCAGTACTTC
-,TRBJ1-2,TRBV6-5,TRBD1,CASSYRGDRVNGYTF,TGTGCCAGCAGTTACAGAGGGGACAGGGTAAATGGCTACACCTTC
few,TRBJ2-3,TRBV28,TRBD2,CASSPATSGGRTDTQYF,TGTGCCAGCAGCCCCGCCACTAGCGGGGGCCGCACAGATACGCAGTATTTT
once,TRBJ1-2,TRBV6-1,-,CASSEEGRPQGNYGYTF,TGTGCCAGCAGTGAAGAGGGCAGGCCCCAGGGAAACTATGGCTACACCTTC
-,TRBJ1-1,TRBV5-1,-,CASSVDSEAFF,TGCGCCAGCAGCGTAGACAGTGAAGCTTTCTTT
-,TRBJ2-1,TRBV28,-,CASSLNRRSSYNEQFF,TGTGCCAGCAGTTTGAACAGGCGGAGCTCCTACAATGAGCAGTTCTTC
-,TRBJ2-7,TRBV5-4,TRBD1,CASTATGTYEQYF,TGTGCCAGCACGGCGACAGGGACCTACGAGCAGTACTTC
-,TRBJ2-4,TRBV28,-,CASSLSPGNIQYF,TGTGCCAGTTCTCTTAGCCCGGGAAACATTCAGTACTTC
once,TRBJ1-1,TRBV2,-,CASSEKTGVTEAFF,TGTGCCAGCAGTGAAAAGACAGGAGTCACTGAAGCTTTCTTT
-,TRBJ2-3,TRBV5-4,TRBD2,CASIGAGGSSTDTQYF,TGTGCCAGCATCGGTGCGGGAGGGTCGAGCACAGATACGCAGTATTTT
-,TRBJ1-1,TRBV6-5,-,CASSERQGEAFF,TGTGCCAGCAGTGAACGGCAGGGTGAAGCTTTCTTT
-,TRBJ2-4,TRBV19,-,CASTGVLAKNIQYF,TGTGCCAGTACAGGTGTTTTAGCCAAAAACATTCAGTACTTC
-,TRBJ2-5,TRBV7-8,-,CASSLVRVRETQYF,TGTGCCAGCAGCTTAGTGCGGGTGCGAGAGACCCAGTACTTC
-,TRBJ2-1,TRBV10-2,-,CASSVAEEQFF,TGCGCCAGCAGTGTTGCGGAAGAGCAGTTCTTC
-,TRBJ2-1,TRBV7-2,TRBD2,CASIAYLRGVYNEQFF,TGTGCCAGCATAGCTTACCTACGGGGGGTTTACAATGAGCAGTTCTTC
once,TRBJ2-1,TRBV5-4,TRBD2,CASSVGLAGSEDEQFF,TGTGCCAGCAGCGTGGGACTAGCGGGGTCCGAGGATGAGCAGTTCTTC
-,TRBJ1-2,TRBV29-1,TRBD1,CSVEEEQGGLRGGYTF,TGCAGCGTTGAAGAGGAACAGGGGGGCCTTAGGGGCGGCTACACCTTC
-,TRBJ1-4,TRBV30,-,CAWSLGPAFGEKLFF,TGTGCCTGGAGTTTGGGGCCCGCGTTTGGTGAAAAACTGTTTTTT
once,TRBJ1-1,TRBV5-6,TRBD1,CASSLDRGRDVNTEAFF,TGTGCCAGCAGCCTTGACAGGGGGAGAGATGTGAACACTGAAGCTTTCTTT
-,TRBJ2-3,TRBV7-9,TRBD1,CASSPRQGVSTDTQYF,TGTGCCAGCAGCCCAAGACAGGGGGTGAGCACAGATACGCAGTATTTT
few,TRBJ2-1,TRBV2,-,CASSWQVSYNEQFF,TGTGCCAGCAGCTGGCAGGTCTCCTACAATGAGCAGTTCTTC
-,TRBJ2-4,TRBV7-2,TRBD1,CASSDRGLDIQYF,TGTGCCAGCAGCGACAGGGGGCTGGACATTCAGTACTTC
-,TRBJ2-2,TRBV27,TRBD2,CASSLLGGNGELFF,TGTGCCAGCAGTTTATTGGGGGGGAACGGTGAGCTGTTTTTT
-,TRBJ1-5,TRBV9,-,CASSVEGRSNQPQHF,TGTGCCAGCAGCGTAGAGGGGAGGAGCAATCAGCCCCAGCATTTT
-,TRBJ2-5,TRBV28,TRBD1,CASSLGRGLGETQYF,TGTGCCAGCAGTTTAGGCAGGGGGCTGGGAGAGACCCAGTACTTC
-,TRBJ2-3,TRBV6-6,TRBD2,CASSPNGLAGSDTQYF,TGTGCCAGCAGCCCAAACGGACTAGCGGGTTCAGATACGCAGTATTTT
-,TRBJ2-3,TRBV5-1,TRBD1,CASSLDGTGGADTQYF,TGCGCCAGCAGCTTGGACGGGACAGGGGGCGCAGATACGCAGTATTTT
-,TRBJ2-1,TRBV2,-,CASSETGRPYNEQFF,TGTGCCAGCAGTGAGACAGGACGCCCCTACAATGAGCAGTTCTTC
-,TRBJ2-1,TRBV28,TRBD2,CASSLALAGGDNEQFF,TGTGCCAGCAGTTTAGCGCTAGCGGGAGGCGACAATGAGCAGTTCTTC
-,TRBJ1-5,TRBV25-1,TRBD1,CASSDSQGAGQPQHF,TGTGCCAGCAGTGATTCACAGGGGGCAGGTCAGCCCCAGCATTTT
-,TRBJ2-3,TRBV28,-,CASTMGGSRTDTQYF,TGTGCCAGCACTATGGGGGGTTCACGCACAGATACGCAGTATTTT
-,TRBJ2-3,TRBV10-3,TRBD2,CAITGGGGTDTQYF,TGTGCCATCACCGGTGGGGGAGGGACAGATACGCAGTATTTT
-,TRBJ2-5,TRBV19,TRBD2,CASKTSGKETQYF,TGTGCCAGCAAGACTAGCGGGAAAGAGACCCAGTACTTC
-,TRBJ2-3,TRBV28,-,CASIGFSPHNEDTQYF,TGTGCCAGCATTGGGTTTAGCCCACATAATGAGGATACGCAGTATTTT
-,TRBJ2-7,TRBV28,-,CASSHRPYEQYF,TGTGCCAGCAGTCACAGGCCTTACGAGCAGTACTTC
-,TRBJ1-6,TRBV2,-,CASSEEGENNSPLHF,TGTGCCAGCAGTGAAGAGGGGGAGAATAATTCACCCCTCCACTTT